The 27 T cell receptor beta chains below were found in one sample sequenced in a study of T cell repertoires in cytomegalovirus infection. No antigens are known for them. TCRdb reanalysed the reads using MiXCR and keeps one entry per CDR3 protein. The sample has roughly 570,000 distinct CDR3 sequences; about 39% are singletons. The material sequenced was cultured PBMCs, taken from culture after CMV antigen stimulation. The receptors originated from a human donor in good health (CMV status not recorded). Some clones in this sample may be carry-over from other donors' samples.

V and J are TRBV28 and TRBJ1-2; D gene uncertain. CDR3 length equals 14 residues. CDR1 and CDR2 from the germline V gene are MDHEN and SYDVKM. Trimming cost V 2 bases and J 5 bases, with 12 bases left between them. CDR3 sequence reads: CASSLGIGPYGYTF. CDR3 in DNA: TGTGCCAGCAGTTTAGGGATTGGCCCGTATGGCTACACCTTC.

The V call is TRBV2, the J call TRBJ2-1; 8 bases map to TRBD2. J gave up 0 bases and V 4 bases, and 11 bases lay outside the gene matches. Germline V gene data show CDR1 as SNHLY and CDR2 as FYNNEI. The CDR3 loop spans 18 amino acids. The CDR3 bases are TGTGCCAGCAGTGGGGGACTAGGAGCGAAACTCTCCTACAATGAGCAGTTCTTC. It is translated as CASSGGLGAKLSYNEQFF.

This clonotype has ten or more counts. CDR3 in DNA: TGTGCCAGCAGCTGGGGACAGGGCCCCTACGAGCAGTACTTC. Translation gives CASSWGQGPYEQYF. The rearrangement links TRBV7-2 to TRBJ2-7; TRBD1 aligns across 9 bases. There are 14 residues in the CDR3. The V segment lost 4 bases and the J segment 2 bases; nucleotides outside the gene matches: 3. Looked up from germline, CDR1 is SGHTA and CDR2 is FQGNSA.

This clonotype was observed a few times. The CDR3 nucleotides read TGTGCCAGCAGCTCGGGACAGCGGGAAAAACTGTTTTTT. It codes for CASSSGQREKLFF. J is TRBJ1-4 and V is TRBV28; the match to TRBD1 covers 7 bases. With 6 bases clipped from V and 8 bases from J, the junction kept 6 bases outside the gene matches. This CDR3 is built from 13 residues. The germline CDR1 and CDR2 sequences are MDHEN and SYDVKM.

This clonotype has ten or more counts. The chain has TRBV7-2 and TRBJ1-4; D gene ambiguous. Per germline, CDR1 SGHTA and CDR2 FQGNSA. V was cut by 6 bases and J by 8 bases, with 19 bases left in between. The CDR3 totals 15 residues. In DNA, the CDR3 is TGTGCCAGCAGGACCAATTCTCTCTCCCAAGAAAAACTGTTTTTT. This sequence encodes CASRTNSLSQEKLFF.

This chain links TRBV7-8 with TRBJ2-5, with TRBD2 matching 9 bases. Per germline, CDR1 SGHVS and CDR2 FQNEAQ. The CDR3 spans 16 residues. J lost 5 bases, V lost 2 bases, and 9 bases had no gene match. CDR3 bases: TGTGCCAGCAGCTTAAGTCGGCTAGCGGGACGGGAGACCCAGTACTTC. Residues: CASSLSRLAGRETQYF.

This clonotype was seen many times. The chain recombines TRBV7-6 with TRBJ1-2; weak D call: TRBD1 (5 bases). CDR1 SGHVS and CDR2 FNYEAQ come from the germline V gene. This CDR3 is 14 amino acids long. The germline V and J ends were trimmed by 5 bases and 4 bases, with 14 bases remaining between them. The CDR3 here is CASSQSQGSYGYTF. The CDR3 DNA sequence: TGTGCCAGCAGCCAGTCCCAGGGTAGCTATGGCTACACCTTC.

CDR3 bases: TGTGCCATCACCGAGGGAATCGGGGAGCTGTTTTTT. Residues: CAITEGIGELFF. This chain connects TRBV10-3 to TRBJ2-2; perhaps TRBD2 as D (5 bases). Deletions cut 7 bases from V and 7 bases from J, with 10 bases between. This CDR3 spans 12 amino acids. Germline CDR1 reads ENHRY; CDR2 reads SYGVKD.

Many counts were recorded for this clonotype. The rearrangement links TRBV7-2 to TRBJ2-3; D gene uncertain. V dropped 5 bases and J dropped 2 bases, with 11 bases sitting between them. This CDR3 has 14 amino acids. Germline CDR1 reads SGHTA; CDR2 reads FQGNSA. CDR3 nucleotides: TGTGCCAGCAGCCCCGATGGGAACACAGATACGCAGTATTTT. This translates into CASSPDGNTDTQYF.

The genes are TRBV6-2 or TRBV6-3 and TRBJ1-1, with D perhaps TRBD1 (5 bases). Trimming removed 5 bases at V and 8 bases at J, with 9 bases between. Germline V lookup: CDR1 MNHEY, CDR2 SVGEGT. The CDR3 has 11 amino acids. The CDR3 reads CASSRDLEAFF. The CDR3 coding sequence is TGTGCCAGCAGTCGGGACCTCGAAGCTTTCTTT.

This clonotype appeared a few times. J is TRBJ2-2 and V is TRBV7-8; 11 nucleotides align to TRBD2. The CDR3 sequence is 16 residues long. V dropped 7 bases and J dropped 7; count of bases not matched to a gene: 11. Germline V gene sequence: CDR1 SGHVS, CDR2 FQNEAQ. The CDR3 sequence is CASKGLAGPRVGELFF. The DNA of the CDR3 is TGTGCCAGCAAAGGACTAGCGGGTCCAAGGGTCGGGGAGCTGTTTTTT.

The rearrangement joins TRBV12-3 or TRBV12-4 to TRBJ2-3, with TRBD2 matching 11 bases. This CDR3 is 16 amino acids long. V shed 3 bases and J 6 bases; nucleotides not matched to a gene: 8. The CDR3 spells CASSLRLAGRGDTQYF. CDR3 DNA: TGTGCCAGCAGTTTGAGACTAGCGGGAAGAGGCGATACGCAGTATTTT.

This chain connects TRBV11-2 to TRBJ2-1; 8 bases agree with TRBD2. Germline CDR1 SGHAT, CDR2 FQNNGV. Losses at the gene ends were 3 bases for V and 7 bases for J; bases not matched to a gene: 5. The CDR3 spans 14 residues. The DNA of the CDR3 is TGTGCCAGCAGCTTTACTAGCGGACCTAATGAGCAGTTCTTC. Residues: CASSFTSGPNEQFF.

The J gene is TRBJ2-2, the V gene TRBV7-2, with 8 bases that match TRBD2. In germline, CDR1 is SGHTA, CDR2 FQGNSA. The CDR3 contains 15 residues. The trim removed 1 base at V and 5 bases at J, leaving 3 bases unmatched. The chain's CDR3 is CASSLVSSGTGELFF. The CDR3 coding sequence is TGTGCCAGCAGCTTAGTTTCTAGCGGGACCGGGGAGCTGTTTTTT. Full variable domain (rest looked up from reference TRBV7-2 and TRBJ2-2): GAGVSQSPSNKVTEKGKDVELRCDPISGHTALYWYRQSLGQGLEFLIYFQGNSAPDKSGLPSDRFSAERTGGSVSTLTIQRTQQEDSAVYLCASSLVSSGTGELFFGEGSRLTVL.

V gene TRBV7-2 combines with J gene TRBJ2-3; 10 nucleotides agree with TRBD1. V dropped 6 bases and J dropped 5; count of bases not matched to a gene: 11. The CDR3 loop spans 16 amino acids. Germline CDR1 and CDR2: SGHTA and FQGNSA. The CDR3 bases are TGTGCCAGCAGTTATATAGGGACAGGGGCCAGAGATACGCAGTATTTT. It specifies CASSYIGTGARDTQYF.

This clonotype was counted only a few times. The genes are TRBV7-2 and TRBJ2-1; unclear D gene. Trimming removed 0 bases at V and 5 bases at J, with 17 bases between. Germline V CDR1 and CDR2: SGHTA, FQGNSA. The CDR3 spans 17 residues. In DNA, the CDR3 is TGTGCCAGCAGCTTAGCGCTACGGCTACCTCCCGACAATGAGCAGTTCTTC. Its protein product is CASSLALRLPPDNEQFF.

In its sample, this clonotype was seen a few times. The rearrangement links TRBV7-9 to TRBJ2-1; no clear D gene. The CDR3 has 13 residues. Trimming removed 4 bases from V and 5 bases from J, with 9 bases in between. Germline lookup yields CDR1 SEHNR and CDR2 FQNEAQ (reference sequence). CDR3 nucleotide sequence: TGTGCCAGCAGCTCCCCAATTGACAATGAGCAGTTCTTC. It codes for CASSSPIDNEQFF.

This chain connects TRBV4-3 to TRBJ2-7; D unresolved. CDR1 LGHNA and CDR2 YSLEER come from the germline V gene. The CDR3 is made up of 13 amino acids. Trimming took off 1 base at V and 6 bases at J, with 10 bases between the two ends. CDR3 DNA sequence: TGCGCCAGCAGCCAAGGAATCGCTTCCGAGCAGTACTTC. This sequence encodes CASSQGIASEQYF.

The chain joins TRBV28 to TRBJ1-2; D is ambiguous. The germline V gene encodes CDR1 MDHEN and CDR2 SYDVKM. V gave up 5 bases and J gave up 7 bases, with 8 bases separating them. The CDR3 totals 11 residues. CDR3 in DNA: TGTGCCAGCAGTCTCCAGAGTGGCTACACCTTC. Its translation is CASSLQSGYTF.

This clonotype has a handful of counts. This rearrangement joins TRBV7-6 to TRBJ2-7; 7 bases are shared with TRBD1. CDR3 length: 15 amino acids. J gave up 3 bases and V 5 bases, and 10 bases lay outside the gene matches. Germline values: CDR1 SGHVS, CDR2 FNYEAQ. The CDR3 bases are TGTGCCAGCAGCAAAGACAGGGCGAGTTTCTACGAGCAGTACTTC. Protein sequence: CASSKDRASFYEQYF.

This clonotype was recorded a few times. The chain has TRBV6-1 and TRBJ2-5, with 13 bases that match TRBD2. With 5 bases clipped from V and 0 bases from J, the junction kept 12 bases outside the gene matches. CDR1 and CDR2 from the germline V gene are MNHNS and SASEGT. The CDR3 runs to 19 residues. The CDR3 loop is CASSTVRGLAGLYQETQYF. The CDR3 DNA follows: TGTGCCAGCAGTACGGTACGGGGACTAGCGGGATTGTACCAAGAGACCCAGTACTTC.

The chain is built from TRBV7-2 and TRBJ1-2; D is possibly TRBD1 (5 bases). V was cut by 1 base and J by 5 bases, with 23 bases left in between. CDR1 and CDR2 (germline): SGHTA, FQGNSA. CDR3 size: 18 residues. The DNA of the CDR3 is TGTGCCAGCAGCTTAGTGAGGGACGGAATAACGCGGAGGTATGGCTACACCTTC. It translates to CASSLVRDGITRRYGYTF.

V is TRBV18 and J is TRBJ1-1, with D unresolved. V gave up 3 bases and J gave up 7 bases, with 9 bases separating them. The length of the CDR3 is 12 residues. Germline V gene data show CDR1 as KGHSH and CDR2 as LQKENI. CDR3 bases: TGTGCCAGCTCACCCTCCTGGGTTGAAGCTTTCTTT. It yields the protein CASSPSWVEAFF.

V gene TRBV28 combines with J gene TRBJ2-1, with D perhaps being TRBD1 or TRBD2 (6 bases each). CDR1 MDHEN and CDR2 SYDVKM come from the germline V gene. The CDR3 sequence is 15 residues long. The V end was cut by 5 bases, the J end by 9 bases, with 20 bases between. The CDR3 here is CASSPPGVLRGEQFF. CDR3 sequence (DNA): TGTGCCAGCAGTCCCCCGGGGGTCCTCAGGGGTGAGCAGTTCTTC.

V usage is TRBV7-6 and J usage is TRBJ2-7, with a weak D call TRBD1 (7 bases). From germline, CDR1 is SGHVS and CDR2 FNYEAQ. V gave up 3 bases and J gave up 2 bases, with 14 bases separating them. The CDR3 is 15 amino acids. The CDR3 protein is CASSFRRGEAYEQYF. DNA for the CDR3: TGTGCCAGCAGCTTCCGCAGGGGGGAGGCCTACGAGCAGTACTTC.

The V and J genes are TRBV7-2 and TRBJ2-1, with TRBD2 as a possible D gene (5 bases). CDR1 and CDR2 (germline): SGHTA, FQGNSA. CDR3 length: 15 residues. V lost 2 bases, J lost 8 bases, and 16 bases lay in between. The CDR3 nucleotides are TGTGCCAGCAGCTTATCGAGGGCCATTGGCTATGAGCAGTTCTTC. It specifies CASSLSRAIGYEQFF.

J is TRBJ2-7 and V is TRBV18; no definite D call. Trimming pared 3 bases from V and 3 bases from J, leaving 15 bases between. The CDR3 totals 15 residues. Germline V CDR1 and CDR2: KGHSH, LQKENI. The CDR3 nucleotides read TGTGCCAGCTCACCCGGAGTGGATCCAGGCTACGAGCAGTACTTC. Encoded protein: CASSPGVDPGYEQYF.